This entry is about one T cell receptor (beta chain). This sample is part of a study of PD-L1 blockade in urothelial cancer. Time point given: pretreatment peripheral blood. Germline loops: CDR1 SGHTA, CDR2 FQGNSA. With V trimmed by 4 bases and J by 1 base, 6 bases remained unmatched. This CDR3 contains 15 residues. Templates that were synthetic TCR analogs were spiked into each PCR. The table came from immunoSEQ multiplex PCR; TCRdb's copy has only in-frame clones and leaves some out. This table has about 95,000 clones, around 87% appearing once. The sequencing here drew on PBMCs, taken around atezolizumab (anti-PD-L1) treatment. The TCR was taken from a man between 60 and 75 years old with urothelial cancer. V gene TRBV7-2 combines with J gene TRBJ1-1; TRBD1 matches at 7 bases. The CDR3 loop reads CASSSRGSRNTEAFF. In DNA form, the CDR3 reads TGTGCCAGCAGCTCCAGGGGGTCGCGGAACACTGAAGCTTTCTTT. The full variable domain, with the rest looked up from reference TRBV7-2 and TRBJ1-1, is GAGVSQSPSNKVTEKGKDVELRCDPISGHTALYWYRQSLGQGLEFLIYFQGNSAPDKSGLPSDRFSAERTGGSVSTLTIQRTQQEDSAVYLCASSSRGSRNTEAFFGQGTRLTVV.